The sequence of this T cell receptor beta chain was determined in a study of blood T cell repertoires in COVID-19. Study information: Acute and convalescent COVID-19 specimens originated in the United States, Italy and Spain. PBMCs, B-cell-depleted T cells, or T cells were the source of the cDNA or gDNA that made up the material.

Source study methods: Nucleated cell counts were estimated from reference gene primer amplification. Using immunoSEQ multiplex PCR, the repertoire was profiled, and TCRdb retains in-frame clones only, with some absent. For V, J and clone size, that table is used; D and trimming come from the DNA. Among roughly 200,000 clones listed, approximately 80% were seen once. Looked up from germline, CDR1 is LNHDA and CDR2 is SQIVND (reference sequence). The V end was cut by 5 bases, the J end by 3 bases, with 11 bases between. This CDR3 has 14 residues. The genes are TRBV19 and TRBJ1-5, with D uncertain. The TCR sequence derives from a woman over 75 with active or convalescent COVID-19. The sequencing input was peripheral blood. Here the CDR3 DNA reads TGTGCCAGTAGTCCCGGGAGGGCCAATCAGCCCCAGCATTTT. Translation gives CASSPGRANQPQHF.